This T cell receptor (beta chain) was recovered during a study of blood T cell repertoires in COVID-19. About the study: The study drew acute and convalescent COVID-19 samples from the United States, Italy and Spain. Sources were T cells, B-cell-depleted T cells, or PBMCs; the material itself was cDNA or gDNA.

The repertoire was sequenced with immunoSEQ multiplex PCR; TCRdb's copy has only in-frame clones and lacks some. In the table there are about 270,000 clones, approximately 90% of which are singletons. CDR3 length: 15 residues. The germline gives CDR1 SGHRS, CDR2 YFSETQ. V shed 0 bases and J shed 5 bases, with 9 bases lying between them. Categorization into cohorts depended on clinical history that participants reported. The chain recombines TRBV5-1 with TRBJ1-6; possible D gene TRBD1, 5 bases. The sample taken for sequencing was PBMCs or T cells enriched from blood (not recorded which). This TCR was recovered from a woman in her forties or fifties who had recovered from COVID-19. The CDR3 here is CASSLGQTHNSPLHF. The DNA of the CDR3 is TGCGCCAGCAGCTTGGGACAGACCCATAATTCACCCCTCCACTTT.